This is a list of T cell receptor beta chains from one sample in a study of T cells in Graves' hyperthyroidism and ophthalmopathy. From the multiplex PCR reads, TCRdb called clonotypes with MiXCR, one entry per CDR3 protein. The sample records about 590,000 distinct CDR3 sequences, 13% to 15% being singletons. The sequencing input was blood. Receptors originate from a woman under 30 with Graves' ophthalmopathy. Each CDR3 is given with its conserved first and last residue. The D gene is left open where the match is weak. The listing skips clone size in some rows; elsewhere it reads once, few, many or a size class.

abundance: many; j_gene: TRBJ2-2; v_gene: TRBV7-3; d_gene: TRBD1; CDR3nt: TGTGCCAGCAGCTTAGTTGGGGCGACAGGGTCCGGGGAGCTGTTTTTT; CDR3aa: CASSLVGATGSGELFF
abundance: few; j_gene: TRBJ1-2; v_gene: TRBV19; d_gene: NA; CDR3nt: TGTGCCAGTAGGTCCGGGGCCGGCGATGGCTACACCTTC; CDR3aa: CASRSGAGDGYTF
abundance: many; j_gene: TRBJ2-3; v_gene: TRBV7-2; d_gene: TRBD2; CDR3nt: TGTGCCAGCAGCTCGCCACAGGCCGGGAGGAGTCCAGATACGCAGTATTTT; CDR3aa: CASSSPQAGRSPDTQYF
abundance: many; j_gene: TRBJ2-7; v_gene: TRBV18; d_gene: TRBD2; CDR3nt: TGTGCCAGCTCACCCTCGATGACTAGCGGGTCCTACGAGCAGTACTTC; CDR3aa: CASSPSMTSGSYEQYF
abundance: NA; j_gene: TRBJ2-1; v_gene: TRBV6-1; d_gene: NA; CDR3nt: TGTGCCACCACCCCTAAGGAGGAGCAGTTCTTC; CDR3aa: CATTPKEEQFF
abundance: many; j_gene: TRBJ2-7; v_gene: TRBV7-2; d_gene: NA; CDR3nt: TGTGCCAGCAGCTTAGGGTCCGGCAGGACCGAGCAGTACTTC; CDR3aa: CASSLGSGRTEQYF
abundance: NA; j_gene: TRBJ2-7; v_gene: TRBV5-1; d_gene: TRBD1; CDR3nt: TGCGCCAGCAGCCCCCCCCGGACAGGGACGAGCTCCTACGAGCAGTACTTC; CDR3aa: CASSPPRTGTSSYEQYF
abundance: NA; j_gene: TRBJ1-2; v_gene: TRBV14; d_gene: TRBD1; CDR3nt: TGTGCCAGCAGCCACCCACCGATCCAGGGGGCTAACTATGGCTACACCTTC; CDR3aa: CASSHPPIQGANYGYTF
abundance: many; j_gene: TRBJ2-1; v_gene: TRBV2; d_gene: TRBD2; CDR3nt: TGTGCCAGCAGTTTGCCACCGAATGGGGCGGGAGCTCAGGTGGATGAGCAGTTCTTC; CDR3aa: CASSLPPNGAGAQVDEQFF
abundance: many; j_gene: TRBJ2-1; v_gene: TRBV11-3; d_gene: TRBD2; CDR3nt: TGTGCCAGCAGCTTAGCTTTGACTAGCAATGGTGACAATGAGCAGTTCTTC; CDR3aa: CASSLALTSNGDNEQFF
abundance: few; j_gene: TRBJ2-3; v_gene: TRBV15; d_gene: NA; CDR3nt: TGTGCCACCAGCATAAGGGGAGATACGCAGTATTTT; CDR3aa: CATSIRGDTQYF
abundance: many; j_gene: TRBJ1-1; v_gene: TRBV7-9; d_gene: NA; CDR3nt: TGTGCCAGCACTAGGGGGGGGTTAAACACTGAAGCTTTCTTT; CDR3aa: CASTRGGLNTEAFF
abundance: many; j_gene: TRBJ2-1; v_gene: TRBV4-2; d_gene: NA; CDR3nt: TGTGCCAGCAGCCAAGATAGGGAGTATGAGCAGTTCTTC; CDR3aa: CASSQDREYEQFF
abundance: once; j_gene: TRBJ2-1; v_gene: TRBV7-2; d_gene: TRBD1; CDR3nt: TGTGCCAGCAGCCTAGTCGGGACAGGGGCGTCCTACAATGAGCAGTTCTTC; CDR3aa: CASSLVGTGASYNEQFF
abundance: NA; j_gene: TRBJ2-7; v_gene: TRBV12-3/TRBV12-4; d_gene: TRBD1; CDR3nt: TGTGCCAGCACCGGGACAGACTACGAGCAGTACTTC; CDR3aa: CASTGTDYEQYF
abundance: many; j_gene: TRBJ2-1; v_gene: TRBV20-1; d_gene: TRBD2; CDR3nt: TGCAGTGCTAGAGATCCCGCGGTAAGCGGGAGGGCCTTATGGCAGTTCTTC; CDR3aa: CSARDPAVSGRALWQFF
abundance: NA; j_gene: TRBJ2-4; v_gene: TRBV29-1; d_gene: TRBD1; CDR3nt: TGCAGCTACCGACCCGGGACAGGGGGTGGGATTCAGTACTTC; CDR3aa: CSYRPGTGGGIQYF
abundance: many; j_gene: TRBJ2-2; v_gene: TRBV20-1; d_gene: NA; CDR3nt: TGCAGTGCTAGAGATTTCCAGCGGAACACCGGGGAGCTGTTTTTT; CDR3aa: CSARDFQRNTGELFF
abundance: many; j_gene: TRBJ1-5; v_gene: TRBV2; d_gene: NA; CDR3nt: TGTGCCAGCAGGCGGACACTACTAGGGGCCCAGCATTTT; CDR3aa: CASRRTLLGAQHF
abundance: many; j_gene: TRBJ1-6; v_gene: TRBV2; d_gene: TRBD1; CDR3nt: TGTGCCACCCTCGGGGTGAACAGGGGGGCGTATAATTCACCCCTCCACTTT; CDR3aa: CATLGVNRGAYNSPLHF
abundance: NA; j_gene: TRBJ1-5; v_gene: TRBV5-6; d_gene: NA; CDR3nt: TGTGCCAGCAGCTTCAAGGGACAGCCCCAGCATTTT; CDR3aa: CASSFKGQPQHF
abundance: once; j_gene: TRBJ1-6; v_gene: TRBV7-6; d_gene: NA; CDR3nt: TGTGCCAGCACCCCCCTGGGGGGGGCCTCCCGGGGGACCCCCCACTTT; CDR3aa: CASTPLGGASRGTPHF
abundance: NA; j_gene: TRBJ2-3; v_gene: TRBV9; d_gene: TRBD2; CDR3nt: TGTGCCAGCAGCGCCTTAGCGGGAGGGCCGGGCACAGATACGCAGTATTTT; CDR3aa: CASSALAGGPGTDTQYF
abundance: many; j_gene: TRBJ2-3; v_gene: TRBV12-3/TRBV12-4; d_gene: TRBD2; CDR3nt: TGTGCCAGCAGTTTATGGACTAGGTCTAGAGATACGCAGTATTTT; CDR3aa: CASSLWTRSRDTQYF
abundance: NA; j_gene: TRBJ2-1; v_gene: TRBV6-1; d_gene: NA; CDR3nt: TGTGCCAGCAGTGAAGGGGCGGGGAGACTGAATGAGCAGTTCTTC; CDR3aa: CASSEGAGRLNEQFF
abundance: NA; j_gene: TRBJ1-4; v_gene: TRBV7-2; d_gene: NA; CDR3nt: TGTGCCAGCAGCTTAGAGGCAGGCGGGTACGAAAAACTGTTTTTT; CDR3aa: CASSLEAGGYEKLFF
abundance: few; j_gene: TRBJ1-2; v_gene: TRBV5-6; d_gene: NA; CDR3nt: TGTGCCAGCAGCTTGGGGGCCGGGACCGAAAACTATGGCTACACCTTC; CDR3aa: CASSLGAGTENYGYTF
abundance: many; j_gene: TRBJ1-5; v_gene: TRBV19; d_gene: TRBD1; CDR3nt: TGTGCCAGTAGTGGGGGACAGGGACTACATCAGCCCCAGCATTTT; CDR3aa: CASSGGQGLHQPQHF
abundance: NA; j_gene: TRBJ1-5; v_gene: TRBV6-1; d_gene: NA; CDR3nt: TGTGCCAGCAGGCGAGGACAGTATAGCAATCAGCCCCAGCATTTT; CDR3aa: CASRRGQYSNQPQHF
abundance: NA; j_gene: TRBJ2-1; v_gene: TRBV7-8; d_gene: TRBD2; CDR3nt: TGTGCCAGCAACCCCGCAGCGGGAGTCAGTGAGCAGTTCTTC; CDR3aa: CASNPAAGVSEQFF
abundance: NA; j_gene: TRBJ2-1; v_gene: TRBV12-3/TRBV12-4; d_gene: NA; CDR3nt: TGTGCCAGCAGTTTTTTAAGGGCAGGGCGGTGGGAGCAGTTCTTC; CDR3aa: CASSFLRAGRWEQFF
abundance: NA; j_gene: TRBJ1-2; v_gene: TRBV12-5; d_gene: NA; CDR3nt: TGTGCTAGTGGTTTGGGACAAAACTATGGCTACACCTTC; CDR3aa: CASGLGQNYGYTF
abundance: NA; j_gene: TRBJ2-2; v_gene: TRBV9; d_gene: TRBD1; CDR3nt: TGTGCCAGCAGCCTTGGGACAGAATACACCGGGGAGCTGTTTTTT; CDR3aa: CASSLGTEYTGELFF
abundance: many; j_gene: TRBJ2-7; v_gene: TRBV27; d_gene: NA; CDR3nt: TGTGCCAGCAGTCCCGCTTGGCTAGCAGCCTACGAGCAGTACTTC; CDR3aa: CASSPAWLAAYEQYF
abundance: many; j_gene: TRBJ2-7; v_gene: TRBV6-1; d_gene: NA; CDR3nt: TGTGCCAGCAGACCGGGACACCGCTACGAGCAGTACTTC; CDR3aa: CASRPGHRYEQYF
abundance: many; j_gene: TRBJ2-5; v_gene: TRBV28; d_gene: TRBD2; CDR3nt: TGTGCCAGCAGCCCATTCGGGGGGGAGACGGAGACCCAGTACTTC; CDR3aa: CASSPFGGETETQYF
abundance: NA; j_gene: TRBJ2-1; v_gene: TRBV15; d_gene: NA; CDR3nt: TGTGCCACCAGCAGAGGAGTCGCCCGCCTAGCTGATACCTATGAGCAGTTCTTC; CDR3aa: CATSRGVARLADTYEQFF
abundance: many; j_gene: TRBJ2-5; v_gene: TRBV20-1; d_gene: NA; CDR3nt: TGCAGTGCTAGTAACACAGGGCGTCGGCAAGAGACCCAGTACTTC; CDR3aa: CSASNTGRRQETQYF
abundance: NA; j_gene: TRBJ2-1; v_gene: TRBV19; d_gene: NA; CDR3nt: TGTGCCACCACTCGAGGGCCAGCCACCAATGAGCAGTTCTTC; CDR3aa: CATTRGPATNEQFF
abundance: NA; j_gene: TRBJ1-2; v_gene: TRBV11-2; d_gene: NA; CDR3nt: TGTGCCAGCAGCTTAGGGGATGGAGGCTACACCTTC; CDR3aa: CASSLGDGGYTF
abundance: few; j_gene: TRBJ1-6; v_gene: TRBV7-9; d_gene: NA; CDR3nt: TGTGCCAGCAGCGAAAAGGGACCCCGAACGGCCTCACCCCTCCACTTT; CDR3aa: CASSEKGPRTASPLHF
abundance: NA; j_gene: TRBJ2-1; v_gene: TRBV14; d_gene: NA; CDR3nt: TGTGCCAGCAGCCCCCAGGCGGATGGTGAGCAGTTCTTC; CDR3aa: CASSPQADGEQFF
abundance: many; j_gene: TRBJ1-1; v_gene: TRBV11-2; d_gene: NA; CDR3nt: TGTGCCAGCAGCTTAGCCGCCGGGTGGACTGAAGCTTTCTTT; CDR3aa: CASSLAAGWTEAFF
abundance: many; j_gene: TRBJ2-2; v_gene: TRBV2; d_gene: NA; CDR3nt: TGTGCCAGCAGTGGGCAGGGAATGAACACCGGGGAGCTGTTTTTT; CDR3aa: CASSGQGMNTGELFF
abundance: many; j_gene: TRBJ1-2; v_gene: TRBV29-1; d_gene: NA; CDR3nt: TGCAGCGTTGATCTGGGAGTGCGCTACACCTTC; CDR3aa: CSVDLGVRYTF
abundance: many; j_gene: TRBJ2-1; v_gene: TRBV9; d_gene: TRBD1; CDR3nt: TGTGCCAGCAGCGTAACCGGGACAGGGGGCAATGAGCAGTTCTTC; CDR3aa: CASSVTGTGGNEQFF
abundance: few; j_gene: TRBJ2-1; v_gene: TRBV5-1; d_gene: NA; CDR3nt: TGCGCCAGCAGCGCTAACGATGGGGCTGTCGATGAGCAGTTCTTC; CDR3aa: CASSANDGAVDEQFF
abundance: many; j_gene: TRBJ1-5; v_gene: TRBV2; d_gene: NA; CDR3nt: TGTGCCAGCAGTGAACAAGTGGTTCAGCCCCAGCATTTT; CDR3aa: CASSEQVVQPQHF
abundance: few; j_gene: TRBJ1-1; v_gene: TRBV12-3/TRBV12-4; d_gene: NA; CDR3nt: TGTGCCAGCAGTTTAAAGGCAGGGGCTAGTGAAGCTTTCTTT; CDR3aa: CASSLKAGASEAFF
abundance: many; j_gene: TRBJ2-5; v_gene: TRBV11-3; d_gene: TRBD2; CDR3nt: TGTGCCAGCAGCTTCGGCCTAGCGGAAGAGACCCAGTACTTC; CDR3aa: CASSFGLAEETQYF
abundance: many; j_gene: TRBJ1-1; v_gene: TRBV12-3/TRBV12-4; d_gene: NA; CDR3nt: TGTGCCAGCACCATCCGGGGGGGGTTGAACACTGAAGCTTTCTTT; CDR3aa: CASTIRGGLNTEAFF
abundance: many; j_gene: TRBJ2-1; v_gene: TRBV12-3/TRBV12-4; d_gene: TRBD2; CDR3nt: TGTGCCAGCAGCCGGTCTAGCGGGAGTAGCAATGAGCAGTTCTTC; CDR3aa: CASSRSSGSSNEQFF
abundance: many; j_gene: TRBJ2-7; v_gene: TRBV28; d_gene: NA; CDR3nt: TGTGCCAGCAGTAGTACAGGGCTCGAGCAGTACTTC; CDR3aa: CASSSTGLEQYF
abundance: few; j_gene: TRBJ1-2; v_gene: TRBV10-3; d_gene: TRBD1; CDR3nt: TGTGCCATCAGAGCCGGGACAGGAGCACTCTATGGCTACACCTTC; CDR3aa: CAIRAGTGALYGYTF
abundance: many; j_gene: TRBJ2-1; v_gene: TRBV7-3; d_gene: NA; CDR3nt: TGTGCCAGCAGCTTAGAGTCAACTTCCTACAATGAGCAGTTCTTC; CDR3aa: CASSLESTSYNEQFF
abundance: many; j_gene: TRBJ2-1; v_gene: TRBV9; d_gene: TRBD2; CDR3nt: TGTGCCAGCAGCGCCGCGGGACTATCATCCAATGAGCAGTTCTTC; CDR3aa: CASSAAGLSSNEQFF
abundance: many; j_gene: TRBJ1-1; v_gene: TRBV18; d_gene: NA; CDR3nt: TGTGCCAGCTCACCTGACGGCACTGAAGCTTTCTTT; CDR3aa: CASSPDGTEAFF